The 14 T cell receptor beta chains in this list originate from one sample, sequenced in a study of naive and memory T cell subsets. Two oligonucleotides, mixed equimolar, formed the beta constant-region primer covering TRBC1 and TRBC2. Four rounds of PCR amplified the ligated cDNA using nested alpha and beta constant-region primers plus SP2. TCRdb re-called the UMI-ligation and nested PCR reads through MiXCR, storing one row per CDR3 protein. The sample contains approximately 80,000 distinct CDR3 sequences, 9% of which appear only once. The sequenced sample consisted of naive CD8+ T cells from blood. The source is a human donor in good health.

The chain links TRBV20-1 to TRBJ2-7; TRBD1 aligns across 7 bases. Per the germline V gene, CDR1 is DFQATT and CDR2 is SNEGSKA (reference sequence). This CDR3 region has 16 residues. V lost 0 bases to trimming and J lost 0 bases; unmatched junction nucleotides: 8. CDR3 loop: CSARDGGQVYSYEQYF. In nucleotides, the CDR3 is TGCAGTGCTAGAGATGGCGGACAGGTTTACTCCTACGAGCAGTACTTC.

This clonotype was observed at least ten times. The chain has TRBV29-1 and TRBJ2-3; TRBD1 matches at 7 bases. The junction had 13 bases not matched to a gene; V was cut back by 7 bases and J by 0 bases. The CDR3 totals 16 residues. Germline CDR1 SQVTM, CDR2 ANQGSEA. The CDR3 nucleotides are TGCAGCGCCACCCGGGACAGCGTAAAGAGCACAGATACGCAGTATTTT. Amino acid sequence: CSATRDSVKSTDTQYF.

This clonotype was recorded many times. The V gene is TRBV2, the J gene TRBJ1-5; D gene uncertain. Germline CDR1 SNHLY, CDR2 FYNNEI. The CDR3 covers 13 residues. V lost 5 bases, J lost 3 bases, and 8 bases lay in between. CDR3 sequence reads: CASSRQSNQPQHF. In nucleotides, the CDR3 is TGTGCCAGCAGTCGACAATCCAATCAGCCCCAGCATTTT.

The genes are TRBV4-1 and TRBJ1-6; D is unclear. Between the trimmed V and J ends, which lost 2 bases and 8 bases, there was a span of 16 bases. CDR3 size: 16 residues. Germline values: CDR1 MGHRA, CDR2 YSYEKL. The CDR3 loop is CASSQRAQPLDSPLHF. DNA of the CDR3: TGCGCCAGCAGCCAACGGGCACAGCCTTTGGATTCACCCCTCCACTTT.

This clonotype was counted between two and nine times. The rearrangement links TRBV20-1 to TRBJ2-7; TRBD1 matches 7 bases. Germline trimming cut 1 base from V and 4 bases from J; bases unmatched to any gene: 7. CDR1 and CDR2 (germline): DFQATT, SNEGSKA (reference sequence). The CDR3 is 14 residues long. CDR3 in amino acids: CSARGIDRDYEQYF. The CDR3 DNA sequence: TGCAGTGCTAGAGGTATCGACAGGGATTACGAGCAGTACTTC.

This chain links TRBV4-1 with TRBJ1-2, with D unclear. This CDR3 has 15 amino acids. CDR1 is MGHRA and CDR2 is YSYEKL in the germline V gene. Trimming cost V 0 bases and J 4 bases, with 12 bases left between them. The CDR3 sequence is CASSQEWGSSYGYTF. CDR3 coding DNA: TGCGCCAGCAGCCAAGAGTGGGGTTCGAGCTATGGCTACACCTTC.

This clonotype was detected only a few times. The chain has TRBV28 and TRBJ1-1; D uncertain. In germline, CDR1 is MDHEN, CDR2 SYDVKM. This CDR3 has 13 amino acids. V shed 8 bases and J shed 5 bases, with 15 bases lying between them. The CDR3 bases are TGTGCCAGCTGTTACGGGAGGAGGACTGAAGCTTTCTTT. It specifies CASCYGRRTEAFF.

This clonotype was picked up many times. This chain links TRBV12-3 or TRBV12-4 with TRBJ1-1; 7 positions match TRBD1. The V segment lost 3 bases and the J segment 10 bases; nucleotides outside the gene matches: 5. This CDR3 contains 12 residues. The CDR3 protein is CASSLGDSGAFF. In DNA, the CDR3 is TGTGCCAGCAGTTTGGGGGACAGCGGAGCTTTCTTT.

This clonotype showed up many times. The chain has TRBV4-3 and TRBJ2-1, with D perhaps matching TRBD1 or TRBD2 (6 bases each). The germline gives CDR1 LGHNA, CDR2 YSLEER. The CDR3 is 15 residues long. Trimming shortened V by 0 bases and J by 4 bases, and 10 bases separated the two germline ends. CDR3 loop: CASSQEQGLYNEQFF. The CDR3 DNA reads as TGCGCCAGCAGCCAAGAACAGGGACTGTACAATGAGCAGTTCTTC.

The table lists this clonotype with a few counts. The CDR3 loop reads CASSFEGIEAFF. CDR3 coding DNA: TGTGCCAGCAGTTTTGAAGGGATTGAAGCTTTCTTT. The rearrangement joins TRBV12-3 or TRBV12-4 to TRBJ1-1; D uncertain. The V end lost 3 bases, the J end lost 7 bases, and 9 bases lay between the germline ends. This CDR3 spans 12 amino acids.

The sample holds many counts of this clonotype. The rearrangement uses TRBV25-1 and TRBJ2-1, with 9 bases identical to TRBD1. J gave up 2 bases and V 6 bases, and 2 bases lay outside the gene matches. CDR3 length: 14 residues. Germline V lookup: CDR1 MGHDK, CDR2 SYGVNS. The CDR3: CASRGQGTYNEQFF. The CDR3 DNA reads as TGTGCCAGCAGGGGACAGGGTACCTACAATGAGCAGTTCTTC.

In this sample, this clonotype turned up a few times. V gene TRBV29-1 combines with J gene TRBJ2-1; 8 nucleotides line up with TRBD1. Trimming removed 6 bases from V and 0 bases from J; junction bases left unmatched: 4. Germline V gene lookup returns CDR1 SQVTM and CDR2 ANQGSEA. The CDR3 spans 14 residues. The CDR3 nucleotides read TGCAGCGTAGACAGGGGCAGCTCCTACAATGAGCAGTTCTTC. This translates into CSVDRGSSYNEQFF.

This chain uses TRBV7-2 with TRBJ2-1; no reliable D call. This CDR3 is 12 amino acids long. Germline-derived CDR1 and CDR2 are SGHTA and FQGNSA. The germline V and J ends were trimmed by 5 bases and 10 bases, with 12 bases remaining between them. This chain's CDR3 is CASSASGWEQFF. Here the CDR3 DNA reads TGTGCCAGCAGCGCCTCAGGTTGGGAGCAGTTCTTC. The full variable domain, with the rest looked up from reference TRBV7-2 and TRBJ2-1, is GAGVSQSPSNKVTEKGKDVELRCDPISGHTALYWYRQSLGQGLEFLIYFQGNSAPDKSGLPSDRFSAERTGGSVSTLTIQRTQQEDSAVYLCASSASGWEQFFGPGTRLTVL.

The chain has TRBV9 and TRBJ2-1, with unresolved D. V lost 7 bases and J lost 11, with 10 bases in between. Germline V CDR1 and CDR2: SGDLS, YYNGEE. CDR3 length equals 10 residues. The chain's CDR3 is CASGSPQQFF. CDR3 sequence (DNA): TGTGCCAGCGGGTCCCCACAGCAGTTCTTC.